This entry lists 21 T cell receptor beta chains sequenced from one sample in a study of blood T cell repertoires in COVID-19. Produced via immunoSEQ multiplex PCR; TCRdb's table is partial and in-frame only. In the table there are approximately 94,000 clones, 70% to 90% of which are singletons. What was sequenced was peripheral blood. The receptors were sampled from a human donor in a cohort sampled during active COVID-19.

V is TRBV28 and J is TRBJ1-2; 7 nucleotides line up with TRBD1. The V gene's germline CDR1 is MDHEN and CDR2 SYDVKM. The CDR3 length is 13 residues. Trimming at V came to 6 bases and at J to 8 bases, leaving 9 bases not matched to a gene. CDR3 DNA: TGTGCCAGCAGGATACAGGGGAAGGGCGGCTACACCTTC. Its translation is CASRIQGKGGYTF.

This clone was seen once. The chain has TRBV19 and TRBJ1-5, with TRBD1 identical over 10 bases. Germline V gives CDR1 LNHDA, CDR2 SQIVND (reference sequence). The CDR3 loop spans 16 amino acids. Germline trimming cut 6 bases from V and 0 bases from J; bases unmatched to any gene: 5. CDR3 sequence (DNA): TGTGCCAGTAGGAGGACAGGGGGGGATAGCAATCAGCCCCAGCATTTT. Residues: CASRRTGGDSNQPQHF.

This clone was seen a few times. Here the CDR3 reads CASSQGTGESYTF. The CDR3 coding sequence is TGCGCCAGCAGCCAAGGGACAGGGGAGAGCTACACCTTC. This rearrangement joins TRBV4-1 to TRBJ1-2; 9 bases fit TRBD1. After removal of 1 base from V and 9 bases from J, the junction contained 3 bases not matched to a gene. CDR1 is MGHRA and CDR2 is YSYEKL in the germline V gene. The CDR3 is made up of 13 amino acids.

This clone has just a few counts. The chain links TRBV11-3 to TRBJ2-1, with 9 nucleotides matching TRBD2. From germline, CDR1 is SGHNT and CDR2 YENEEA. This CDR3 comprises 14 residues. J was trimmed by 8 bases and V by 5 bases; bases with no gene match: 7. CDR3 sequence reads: CASSASGGRDEQFF. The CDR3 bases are TGTGCCAGCAGCGCAAGTGGCGGGAGGGATGAGCAGTTCTTC.

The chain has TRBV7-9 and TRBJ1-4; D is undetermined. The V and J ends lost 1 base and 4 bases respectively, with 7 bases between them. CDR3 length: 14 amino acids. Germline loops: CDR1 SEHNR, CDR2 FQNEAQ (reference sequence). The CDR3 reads CASSLGQYNEKLFF. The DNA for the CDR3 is TGTGCCAGCAGCTTAGGCCAGTATAATGAAAAACTGTTTTTT.

The CDR3 sequence: CASSFPGGNTGELFF. The DNA of the CDR3 is TGTGCCAGCAGCTTTCCGGGGGGAAACACCGGGGAGCTGTTTTTT. The chain is built from TRBV5-6 and TRBJ2-2; 7 bases are shared with TRBD2. The CDR3 contains 15 residues. In germline, CDR1 is SGHDT, CDR2 YYEEEE. V lost 2 bases to trimming and J lost 2 bases; unmatched junction nucleotides: 3.

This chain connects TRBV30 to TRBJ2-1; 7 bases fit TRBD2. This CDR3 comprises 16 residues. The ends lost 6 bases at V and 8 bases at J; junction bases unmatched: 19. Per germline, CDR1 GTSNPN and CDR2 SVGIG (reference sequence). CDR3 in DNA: TGTGCCTGTACAGCGCCGCGGGAGCAAGTATTTTATGAGCAGTTCTTC. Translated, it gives CACTAPREQVFYEQFF.

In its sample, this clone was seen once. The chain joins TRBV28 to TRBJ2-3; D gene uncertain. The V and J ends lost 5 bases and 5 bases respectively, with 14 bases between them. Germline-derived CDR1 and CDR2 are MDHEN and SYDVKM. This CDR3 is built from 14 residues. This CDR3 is CASSPAHLRDTQYF. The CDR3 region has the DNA TGTGCCAGCAGTCCCGCCCACCTCAGAGATACGCAGTATTTT.

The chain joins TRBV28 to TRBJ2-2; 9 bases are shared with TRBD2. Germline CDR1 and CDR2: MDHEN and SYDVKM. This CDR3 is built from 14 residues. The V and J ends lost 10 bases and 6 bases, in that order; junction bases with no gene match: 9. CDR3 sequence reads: CATFSGSGPGELFF. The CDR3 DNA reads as TGTGCCACCTTTAGCGGGAGCGGTCCCGGGGAGCTGTTTTTT.

The CDR3 bases are TGCGCCAGCAGCCAACCCGGTGGAGGAAATAACAATCAGCCCCAGCATTTT. It specifies CASSQPGGGNNNQPQHF. The chain employs TRBV4-1 and TRBJ1-5; D uncertain. Germline V gene data show CDR1 as MGHRA and CDR2 as YSYEKL. Trimming cost V 2 bases and J 3 bases, with 17 bases left between them. This CDR3 is 17 amino acids long.

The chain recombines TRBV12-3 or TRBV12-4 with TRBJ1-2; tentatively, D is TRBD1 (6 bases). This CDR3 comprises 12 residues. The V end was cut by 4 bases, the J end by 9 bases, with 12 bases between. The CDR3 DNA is TGTGCCAGCAGTTGGGGGCAGGGAAGCTACACCTTC. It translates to CASSWGQGSYTF.

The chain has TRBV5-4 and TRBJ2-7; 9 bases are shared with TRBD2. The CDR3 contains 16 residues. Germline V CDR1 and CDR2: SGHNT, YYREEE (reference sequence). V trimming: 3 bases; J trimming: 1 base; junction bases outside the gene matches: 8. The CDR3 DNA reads TGTGCCAGCAGCTCTCTAGCGGGATCAGTGTCCTACGAGCAGTACTTC. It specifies CASSSLAGSVSYEQYF.

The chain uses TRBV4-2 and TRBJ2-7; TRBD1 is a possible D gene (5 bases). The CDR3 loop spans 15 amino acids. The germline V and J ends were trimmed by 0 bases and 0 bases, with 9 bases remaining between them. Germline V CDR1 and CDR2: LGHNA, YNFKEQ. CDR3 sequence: CASSQEGASSYEQYF. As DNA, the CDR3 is TGTGCCAGCAGCCAAGAAGGGGCGAGCTCCTACGAGCAGTACTTC.

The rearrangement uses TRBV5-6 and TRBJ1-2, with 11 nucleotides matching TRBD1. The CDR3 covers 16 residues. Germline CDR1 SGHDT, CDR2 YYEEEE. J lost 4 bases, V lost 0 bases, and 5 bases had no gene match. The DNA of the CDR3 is TGTGCCAGCAGCTTGGGGACAGGGGGCAAGGGCTATGGCTACACCTTC. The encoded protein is CASSLGTGGKGYGYTF.

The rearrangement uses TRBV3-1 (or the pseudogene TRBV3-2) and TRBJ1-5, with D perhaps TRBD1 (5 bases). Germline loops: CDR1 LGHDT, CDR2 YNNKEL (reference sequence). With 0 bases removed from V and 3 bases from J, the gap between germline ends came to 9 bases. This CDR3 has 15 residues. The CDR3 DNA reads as TGTGCCAGCAGCCAAGAAGCAGGGTTCAATCAGCCCCAGCATTTT. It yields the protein CASSQEAGFNQPQHF.

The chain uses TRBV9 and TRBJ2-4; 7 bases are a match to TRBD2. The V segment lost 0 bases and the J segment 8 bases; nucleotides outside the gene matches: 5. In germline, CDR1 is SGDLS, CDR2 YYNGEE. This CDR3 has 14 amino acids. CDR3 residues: CASSVAGGEDIQYF. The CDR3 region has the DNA TGTGCCAGCAGCGTAGCTGGGGGGGAGGACATTCAGTACTTC.

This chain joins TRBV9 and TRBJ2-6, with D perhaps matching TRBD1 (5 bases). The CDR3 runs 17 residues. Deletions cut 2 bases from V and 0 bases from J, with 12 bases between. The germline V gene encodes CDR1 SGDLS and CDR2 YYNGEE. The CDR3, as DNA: TGTGCCAGCAGCGTGGGGCACCGAAACTCTGGGGCCAACGTCCTGACTTTC. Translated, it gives CASSVGHRNSGANVLTF.

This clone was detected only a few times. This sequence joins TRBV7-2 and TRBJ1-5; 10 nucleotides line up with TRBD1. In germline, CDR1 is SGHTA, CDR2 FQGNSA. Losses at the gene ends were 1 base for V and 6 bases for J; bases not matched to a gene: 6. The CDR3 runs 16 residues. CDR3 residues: CASSLVGGQGPQPQHF. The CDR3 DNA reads TGTGCCAGCAGCTTAGTAGGGGGACAGGGGCCTCAGCCCCAGCATTTT.

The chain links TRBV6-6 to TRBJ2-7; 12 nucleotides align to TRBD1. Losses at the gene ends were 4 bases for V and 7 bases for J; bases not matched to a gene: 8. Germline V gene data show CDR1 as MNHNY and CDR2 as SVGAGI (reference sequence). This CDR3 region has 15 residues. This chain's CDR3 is CASSSGTGGLGEQYF. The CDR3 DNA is TGTGCCAGCAGTTCGGGGACAGGGGGCTTAGGAGAGCAGTACTTC.

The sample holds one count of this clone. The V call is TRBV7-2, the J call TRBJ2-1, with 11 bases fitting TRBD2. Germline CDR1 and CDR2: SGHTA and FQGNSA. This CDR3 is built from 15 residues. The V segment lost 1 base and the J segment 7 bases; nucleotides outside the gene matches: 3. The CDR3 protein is CASSLGLAGRNEQFF. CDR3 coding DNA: TGTGCCAGCAGCTTAGGACTAGCGGGAAGGAATGAGCAGTTCTTC. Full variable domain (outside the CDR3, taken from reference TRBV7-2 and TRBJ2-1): GAGVSQSPSNKVTEKGKDVELRCDPISGHTALYWYRQSLGQGLEFLIYFQGNSAPDKSGLPSDRFSAERTGGSVSTLTIQRTQQEDSAVYLCASSLGLAGRNEQFFGPGTRLTVL.

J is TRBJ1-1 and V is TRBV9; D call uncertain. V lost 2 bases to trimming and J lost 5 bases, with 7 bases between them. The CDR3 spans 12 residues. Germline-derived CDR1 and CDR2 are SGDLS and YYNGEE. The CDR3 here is CASSVGGTEAFF. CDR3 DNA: TGTGCCAGCAGCGTGGGAGGGACTGAAGCTTTCTTT.